This TCR beta chain was obtained from a study of CD8+ T cells in alopecia areata. Whole-study context: The drug, tofacitinib, lasted 6 to 18 months, followed by 6 months off drug.

This sample's treatment: oral pan-JAK inhibitor, 5-10 mg twice daily. Sorting of PBMCs yielded the CD4+ and CD8+ T cells. Deletions cut 8 bases from V and 4 bases from J, with 14 bases between. Looked up from germline, CDR1 is MDHEN and CDR2 is SYDVKM. The CDR3 totals 13 residues. Study-level results: One nonresponder leaves baseline CD8+ expansion's link to response uncertain. Between patients, shared TCR sequences were less clear than in mice. This was possibly due in part to HLA diversity in the patient population.

This clone appeared a single time. The antigen is undetermined. Sequencing used cDNA as its template, made by extracting RNA and reverse transcribing it. Assay used: immunoSEQ multiplex PCR; TCRdb lists only in-frame clones, some missing. The table shows 150,000 to 200,000 clones, with 45% to 65% occurring only once. This sequence was found in a human donor with alopecia areata. V usage is TRBV28 and J usage is TRBJ1-1; D is undetermined. The sequenced sample was CD4+ T cells sorted from blood, obtained at week 4, from a patient treated with tofacitinib. The CDR3 DNA is TGTGCCAGCGATAAAGGGAGTGGCACTGAAGCTTTCTTT. It is translated as CASDKGSGTEAFF.